This record covers a single TCR beta chain. Every patient experienced relapse after autologous stem cell transplantation, and brentuximab vedotin exposure varied. Germline-derived CDR1 and CDR2 are GTSNPN and SVGIG (reference sequence). The CDR3 spans 14 residues. V was shortened by 2 bases and J by 1 base, with 12 bases between the two germline ends. This record belongs to a study of PD-1 blockade in classical Hodgkin lymphoma. Here immunoSEQ multiplex PCR was the method, and the copy in TCRdb shows in-frame clones only, minus some. The sample records roughly 17,000 clones, 75% to 85% being singletons.

Sequencing used peripheral blood mononuclear cells (PBMCs), obtained at baseline. This chain links TRBV30 with TRBJ2-7, with D unclear. The receptor's source is a human donor with classical Hodgkin lymphoma. CDR3 loop: CAWSQHLGSYEQYF. The DNA of the CDR3 is TGTGCCTGGAGTCAACATCTGGGGTCCTACGAGCAGTACTTC. Full variable domain (rest looked up from reference TRBV30 and TRBJ2-7): SQTIHQWPATLVQPVGSPLSLECTVEGTSNPNLYWYRQAAGRGLQLLFYSVGIGQISSEVPQNLSASRPQDRQFILSSKKLLLSDSGFYLCAWSQHLGSYEQYFGPGTRLTVT.